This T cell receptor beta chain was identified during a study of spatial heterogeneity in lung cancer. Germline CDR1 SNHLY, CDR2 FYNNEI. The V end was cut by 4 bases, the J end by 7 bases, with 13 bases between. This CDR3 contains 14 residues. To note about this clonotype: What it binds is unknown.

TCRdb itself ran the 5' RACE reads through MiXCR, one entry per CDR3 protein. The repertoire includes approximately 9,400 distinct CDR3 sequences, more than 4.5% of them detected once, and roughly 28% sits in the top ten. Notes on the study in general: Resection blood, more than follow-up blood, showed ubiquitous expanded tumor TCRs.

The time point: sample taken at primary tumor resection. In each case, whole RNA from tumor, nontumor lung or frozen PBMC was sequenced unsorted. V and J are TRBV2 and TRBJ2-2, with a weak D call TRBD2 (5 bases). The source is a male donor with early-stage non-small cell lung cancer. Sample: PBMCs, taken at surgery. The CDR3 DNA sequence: TGTGCCAGCAGTGTGAGATCCGAGGGCGGGGAGCTGTTTTTT. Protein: CASSVRSEGGELFF.